This T cell receptor beta chain was obtained from a study of naive and memory T cell subsets (dated by TCRdb to 2016 to 2017). Describing the broader study: Sorted naive and memory T cell subsets from peripheral blood were analyzed in the study using a UMI-based, open-source pipeline for TCR alpha and beta sequencing. RNA was DNase-treated and reverse transcribed with TCR constant-region primers, mostly using SuperScript III. The functional CMV T cell responses agreed completely with IgG serology results. Overall study results and their limits: A power law was followed by TCR abundance, with an exponent that differed between naive and memory subsets but was consistent across the three individuals. The repertoire findings for the naive and memory subsets could not be validated against a ground truth, as none was available. RNA-based TCR counts may be influenced by expression changes linked to T cell activation and differentiation. Single alpha or beta chain sequences, rather than paired alpha/beta receptors, were used to define clonotypes. In both CD4 and CD8 cells, going from naive through CM, EM and EMRA, the Gini index went up while Shannon and inverse Simpson diversity went down. Following error correction, more than 95% of naive TCR sequences occurred only once, which made naive abundance distributions much steeper than those of memory subsets.

This clonotype was observed at least ten times. What this receptor recognizes is not known. Per-nucleotide qualities are absent, and no much larger clonotype sits a single base away. TCR alpha and beta chain libraries were amplified separately from the second PCR step onward. CMV status of each donor was established by measuring IFNgamma production from CD4+ T cells after fresh PBMCs were stimulated overnight with CMV viral lysate. CD4 T cells were positively selected with Miltenyi beads, followed by positive selection of CD8 T cells from the CD4-negative fraction. After staining for CD3, CD4, CD8, CD45RA, CD27 and a live/dead dye, cells were sorted on a BD Aria II into four subsets based on CD45RA and CD27. A few healthy volunteers provided blood, and each donor's sample was split into CD4 and CD8 T cells and then further divided into four differentiation subsets. About 120 ml of peripheral blood was taken from each donor, and PBMC were separated by density-gradient centrifugation on Ficoll-Paque PLUS. Sorted cells were lysed in RLT buffer, after which RNA was extracted using a Qiagen RNeasy kit and stored at -80 degrees C.

Library creation used UMI-ligation and nested PCR. To cover both TRBC1 and TRBC2, the beta constant-region primer consisted of an equimolar mix of two oligonucleotides. A single-stranded oligonucleotide bearing the SP2 primer plus a 12-nucleotide UMI was ligated onto the 3' end of the cDNA by T4 RNA ligase 1. The ligated cDNA went through four rounds of PCR with nested alpha and beta constant-region primers together with the SP2 primer. Incubation of the ligation reaction was carried out at 16 degrees C for roughly 18-24 hours. PCR2 was typically run as a SYBR Green qPCR and stopped at a predetermined threshold to prevent over-amplification. Apart from the first purification, every purification step used Agencourt AMPure XP magnetic beads. Library amounts were measured by Qubit and library quality was assessed on a TapeStation, where the main peak was expected at around 650 bp. Sequencing of the pooled libraries was done on an Illumina MiSeq using v2 2x251 paired-end kits, which typically yielded about 1-2 million reads per sample. Each sample library was pooled at approximately 3.6 nM, and about 5-7.5% PhiX was included to improve cluster recognition. The paper's data handling went like this. FASTQ reads processed by Demultiplexor were assigned V and J genes by Decombinator through tag matching that tolerated a single base-pair mismatch. UMIs were used by Collapsinator to correct both sequencing errors and frequency errors arising from PCR heterogeneity. TCRs were translated and CDR3s were extracted from the conserved cysteine to the FGXG phenylalanine by CDR3Translator, with non-productive sequences being flagged. Gini, Shannon entropy and inverse Simpson indices were calculated on repertoires that had been subsampled to equal numbers of UMI-defined TCRs. Within the linear range, a power law was fitted to clonotype abundance distributions using maximum likelihood. For one naive CD8 sample, the pipeline and MIGEC produced similar UMI counts, unique TCR numbers and clonal distributions. A set of some 7,000 CMV-associated CDR3 sequences, compiled from VDJdb and a published dataset, was used to search the repertoires. The public sequencing data were trimmed at Q25 with fastp and processed into clonotypes with MiXCR by TCRdb, which kept only in-frame beta chains. Each record represents a unique CDR3 protein, reported with the most common genes and DNA among its rows. The V and J calls and clone size come from TCRdb's table, not from the authors' own analysis. This sample is represented by tens of thousands of distinct CDR3 sequences; 6% to 7.5% of them were singletons. The ten top clones hold about 1.6% of the sample.

V has 6 bases trimmed and J has 2 bases trimmed; junction bases matching no gene number 6. The CDR3 goes from the cysteine to the phenylalanine over 14 residues. Just the 42-base CDR3 DNA is kept, in frame starting at base 1. The germline V gene encodes CDR1 DFQATT and CDR2 SNEGSKA (reference sequence). The sequence derives from a human donor in good health. The V gene is TRBV20-1 and the J gene is TRBJ1-2, with 10 bases matching TRBD1. Input material: central memory CD4+ T cells from blood. In the paper's terms, the cell subset or site label means: central memory, CD45RA- CD27+. The DNA is TGCAGTGCCATCCGGACAGGGGGAAACTATGGCTACACCTTC. Its product reads: CSAIRTGGNYGYTF.